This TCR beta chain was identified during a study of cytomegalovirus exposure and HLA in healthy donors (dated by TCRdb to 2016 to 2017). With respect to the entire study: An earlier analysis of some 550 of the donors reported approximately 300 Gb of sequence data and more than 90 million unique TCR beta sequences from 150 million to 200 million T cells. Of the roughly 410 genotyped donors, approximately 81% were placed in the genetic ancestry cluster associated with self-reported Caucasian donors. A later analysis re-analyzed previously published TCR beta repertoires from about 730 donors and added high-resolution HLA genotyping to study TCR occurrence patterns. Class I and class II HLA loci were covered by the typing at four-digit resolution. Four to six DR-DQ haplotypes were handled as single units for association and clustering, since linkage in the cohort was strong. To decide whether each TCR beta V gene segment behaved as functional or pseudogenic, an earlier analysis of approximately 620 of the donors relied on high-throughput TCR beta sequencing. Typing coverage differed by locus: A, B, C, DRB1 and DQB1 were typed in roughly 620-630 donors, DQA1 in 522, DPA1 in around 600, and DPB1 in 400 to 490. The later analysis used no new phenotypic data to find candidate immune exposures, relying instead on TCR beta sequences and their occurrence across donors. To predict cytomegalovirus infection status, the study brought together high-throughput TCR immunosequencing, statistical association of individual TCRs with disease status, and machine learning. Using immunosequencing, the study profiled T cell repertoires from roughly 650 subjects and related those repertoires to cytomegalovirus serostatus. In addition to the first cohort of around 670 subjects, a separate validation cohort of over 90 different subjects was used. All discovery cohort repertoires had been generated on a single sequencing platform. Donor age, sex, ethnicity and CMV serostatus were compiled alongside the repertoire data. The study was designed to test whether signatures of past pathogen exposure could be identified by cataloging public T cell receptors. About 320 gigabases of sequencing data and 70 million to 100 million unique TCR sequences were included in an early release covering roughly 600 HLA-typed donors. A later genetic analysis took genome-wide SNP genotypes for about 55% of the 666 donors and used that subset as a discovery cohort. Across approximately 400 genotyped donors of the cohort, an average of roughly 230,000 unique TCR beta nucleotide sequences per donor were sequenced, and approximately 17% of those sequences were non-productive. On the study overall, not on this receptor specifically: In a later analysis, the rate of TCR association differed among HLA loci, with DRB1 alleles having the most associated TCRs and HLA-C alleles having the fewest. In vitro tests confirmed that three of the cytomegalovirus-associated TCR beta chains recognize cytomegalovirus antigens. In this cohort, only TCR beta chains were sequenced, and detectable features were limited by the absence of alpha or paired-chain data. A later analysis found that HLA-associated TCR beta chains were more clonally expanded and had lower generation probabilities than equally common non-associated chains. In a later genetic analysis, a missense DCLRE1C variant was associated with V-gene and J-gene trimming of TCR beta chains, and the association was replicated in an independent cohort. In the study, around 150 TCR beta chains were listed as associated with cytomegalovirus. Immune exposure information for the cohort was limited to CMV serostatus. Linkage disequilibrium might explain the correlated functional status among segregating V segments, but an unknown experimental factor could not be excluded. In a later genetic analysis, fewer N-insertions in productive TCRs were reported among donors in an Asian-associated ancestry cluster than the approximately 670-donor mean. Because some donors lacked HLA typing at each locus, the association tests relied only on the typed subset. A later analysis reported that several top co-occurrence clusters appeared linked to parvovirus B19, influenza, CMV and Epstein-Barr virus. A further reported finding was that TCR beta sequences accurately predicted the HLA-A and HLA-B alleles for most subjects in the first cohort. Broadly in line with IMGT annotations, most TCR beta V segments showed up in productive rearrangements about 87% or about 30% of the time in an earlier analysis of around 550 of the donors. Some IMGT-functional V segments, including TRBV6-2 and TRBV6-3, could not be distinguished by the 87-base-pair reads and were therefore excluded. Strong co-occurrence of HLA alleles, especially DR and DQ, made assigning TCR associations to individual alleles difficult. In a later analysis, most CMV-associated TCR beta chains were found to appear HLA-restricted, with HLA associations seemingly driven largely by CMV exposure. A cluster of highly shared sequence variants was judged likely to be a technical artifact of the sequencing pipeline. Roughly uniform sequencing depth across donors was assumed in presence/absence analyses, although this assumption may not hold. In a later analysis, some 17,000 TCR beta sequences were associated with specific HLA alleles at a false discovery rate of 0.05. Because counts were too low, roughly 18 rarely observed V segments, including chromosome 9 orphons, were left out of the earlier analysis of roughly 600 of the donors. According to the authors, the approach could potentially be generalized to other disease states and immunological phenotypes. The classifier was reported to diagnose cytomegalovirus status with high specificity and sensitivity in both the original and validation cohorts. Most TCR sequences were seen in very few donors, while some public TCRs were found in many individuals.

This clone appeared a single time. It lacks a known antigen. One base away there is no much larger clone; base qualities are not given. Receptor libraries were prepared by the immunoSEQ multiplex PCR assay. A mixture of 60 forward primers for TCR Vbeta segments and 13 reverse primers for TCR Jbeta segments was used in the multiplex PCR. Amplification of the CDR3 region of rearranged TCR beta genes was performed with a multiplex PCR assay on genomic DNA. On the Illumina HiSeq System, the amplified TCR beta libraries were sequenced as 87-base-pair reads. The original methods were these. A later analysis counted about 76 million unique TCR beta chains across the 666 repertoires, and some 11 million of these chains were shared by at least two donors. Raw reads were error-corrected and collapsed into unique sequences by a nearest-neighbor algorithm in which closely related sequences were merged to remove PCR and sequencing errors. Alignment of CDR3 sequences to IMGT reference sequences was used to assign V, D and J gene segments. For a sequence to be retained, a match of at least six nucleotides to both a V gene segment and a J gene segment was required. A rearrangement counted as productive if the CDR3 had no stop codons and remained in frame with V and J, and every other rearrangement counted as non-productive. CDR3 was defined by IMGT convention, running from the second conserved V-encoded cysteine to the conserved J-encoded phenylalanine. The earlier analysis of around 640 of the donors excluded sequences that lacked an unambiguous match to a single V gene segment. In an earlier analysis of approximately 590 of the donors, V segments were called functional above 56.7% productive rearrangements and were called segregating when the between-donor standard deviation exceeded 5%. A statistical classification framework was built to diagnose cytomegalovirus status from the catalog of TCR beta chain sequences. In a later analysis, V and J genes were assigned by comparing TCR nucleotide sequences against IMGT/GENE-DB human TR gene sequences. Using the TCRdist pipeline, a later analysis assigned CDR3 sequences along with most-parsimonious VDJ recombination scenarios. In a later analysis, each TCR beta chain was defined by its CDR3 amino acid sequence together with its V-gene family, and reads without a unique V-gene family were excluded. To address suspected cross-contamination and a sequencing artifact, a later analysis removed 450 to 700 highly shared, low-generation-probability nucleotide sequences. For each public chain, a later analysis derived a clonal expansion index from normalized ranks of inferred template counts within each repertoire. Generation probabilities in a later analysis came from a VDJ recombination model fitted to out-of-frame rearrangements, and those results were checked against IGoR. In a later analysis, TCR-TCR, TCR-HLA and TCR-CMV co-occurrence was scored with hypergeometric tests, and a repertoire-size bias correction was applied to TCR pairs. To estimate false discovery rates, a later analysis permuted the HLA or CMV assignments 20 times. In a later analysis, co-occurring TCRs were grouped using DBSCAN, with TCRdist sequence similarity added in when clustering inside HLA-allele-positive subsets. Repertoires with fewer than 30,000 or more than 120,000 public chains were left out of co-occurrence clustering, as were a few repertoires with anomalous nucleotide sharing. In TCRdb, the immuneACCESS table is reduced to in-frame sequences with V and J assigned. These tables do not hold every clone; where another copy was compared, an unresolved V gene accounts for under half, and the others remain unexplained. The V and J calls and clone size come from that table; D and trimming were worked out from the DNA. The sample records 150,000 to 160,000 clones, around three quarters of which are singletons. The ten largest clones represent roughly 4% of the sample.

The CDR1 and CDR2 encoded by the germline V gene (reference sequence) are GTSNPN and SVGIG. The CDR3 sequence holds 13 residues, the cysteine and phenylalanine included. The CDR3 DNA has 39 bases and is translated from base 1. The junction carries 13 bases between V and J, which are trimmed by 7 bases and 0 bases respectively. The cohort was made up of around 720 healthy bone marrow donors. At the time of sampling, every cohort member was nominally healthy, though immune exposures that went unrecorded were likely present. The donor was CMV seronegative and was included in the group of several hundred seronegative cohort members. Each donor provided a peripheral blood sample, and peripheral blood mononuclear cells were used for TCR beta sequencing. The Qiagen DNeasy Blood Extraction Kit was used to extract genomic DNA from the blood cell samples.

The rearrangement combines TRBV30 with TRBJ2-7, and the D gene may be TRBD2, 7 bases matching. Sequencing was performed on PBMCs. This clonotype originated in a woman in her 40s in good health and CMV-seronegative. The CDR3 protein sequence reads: CAFEGGASYEQYF. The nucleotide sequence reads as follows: TGTGCCTTCGAGGGGGGGGCCTCCTACGAGCAGTACTTC.